The sequence of this T cell receptor (beta chain) was determined in a study of Ad26.COV2.S vaccination and SARS-CoV-2 variants. Study overall: A COV1001 Ad26.COV2.S trial-arm participant provided the sample.

Repertoires were generated with immunoSEQ multiplex PCR, while TCRdb's copy carries only in-frame clones and drops some. Among about 680,000 clones, roughly nine tenths were seen once, and the ten largest hold approximately 1.5%. Treatment: roughly 18 received Ad26.COV2.S at low or high dose, single or two shots; about five received placebo; per-sample allocation not given. On day 63 after the first injection, vaccine and placebo recipients gave samples. Germline V CDR1 and CDR2: SGHNT, YYREEE (reference sequence). The CDR3 covers 13 residues. Trimming left V 5 bases short and J 0 bases short, with 7 bases between.

Sequenced here: peripheral blood, sampled in a trial of Ad26.COV2.S vaccine versus placebo. The source is a person aged 18 to 59 who received the Ad26.COV2.S COVID-19 vaccine or a placebo. The gene calls are TRBV5-4 and TRBJ2-3; no firm D call. CDR3 in amino acids: CASRADSTDTQYF. The CDR3 coding sequence is TGTGCCAGCAGGGCGGACAGCACAGATACGCAGTATTTT.